These 29 T cell receptor beta chains share one sample of origin, sequenced in a study of shared clonotypes between healthy human individuals. Sequencing was performed with immunoSEQ multiplex PCR; in TCRdb, only in-frame clones are kept and a portion is missing. This sample carries 2 million to 2.5 million clones, under 97% of them seen once, and the ten largest clones take 0.1% to 0.15%. The sample comprised naive CD4+ T cells sorted from blood. The sample's subset: CD45RA+ positively selected. Receptors were obtained from a man younger than 35 in good health.

V gene TRBV5-6 combines with J gene TRBJ2-5; D tentatively reads TRBD1 or TRBD2 (5 bases each). The DNA end is a closer match to TRBJ2-7, so the J assignment may be wrong. Germline CDR1 is SGHDT and CDR2 is YYEEEE. The CDR3 runs to 15 residues. The CDR3 region has the DNA TGTGCCAGCAGCTCCTGGGACCCTAGGTCCTACGAGCAGTACTTC. It codes for CASSSWDPRSYEQYF.

V and J are TRBV30 and TRBJ2-5; no definite D call. The CDR3 totals 15 residues. CDR1 and CDR2 from the germline V gene are GTSNPN and SVGIG (reference sequence). The V gene lost 2 bases and the J gene lost 0 bases, with 13 bases spanning the gap. The CDR3 bases are TGTGCCTGGAGTCTTTCATGGACCTACCAAGAGACCCAGTACTTC. As protein: CAWSLSWTYQETQYF.

V gene TRBV14 combines with J gene TRBJ2-3; D is unresolved. This CDR3 region has 14 residues. V lost 0 bases to trimming and J lost 1 base, with 5 bases between them. Germline lookup yields CDR1 SGHDN and CDR2 FVKESK. The CDR3 sequence is CASSQEYGTDTQYF. The CDR3 DNA sequence: TGTGCCAGCAGCCAAGAATACGGCACAGATACGCAGTATTTT.

V usage is TRBV14 and J usage is TRBJ2-2, with D uncertain. V was cut by 6 bases and J by 4 bases, with 6 bases left in between. Germline CDR1 reads SGHDN; CDR2 reads FVKESK. The CDR3 runs 12 residues. CDR3 sequence (DNA): TGTGCCAGCAGAATGGGCACCGGGGAGCTGTTTTTT. Translation gives CASRMGTGELFF.

As concerns this clone: The sample holds other DNA sequences that translate to the same CDR3. This rearrangement joins TRBV7-9 to TRBJ1-1, with D perhaps matching TRBD1 (5 bases). The V gene's germline CDR1 is SEHNR and CDR2 FQNEAQ (reference sequence). This CDR3 is built from 13 residues. V was trimmed by 6 bases and J by 1 base, leaving 9 bases between them. The CDR3 nucleotides read TGTGCCAGCAGTTTACAGGAGAACACTGAAGCTTTCTTT. It encodes CASSLQENTEAFF. Looking up the rest from reference TRBV7-9 and TRBJ1-1 gives the full variable domain: DTGVSQNPRHKITKRGQNVTFRCDPISEHNRLYWYRQTLGQGPEFLTYFQNEAQLEKSRLLSDRFSAERPKGSFSTLEIQRTEQGDSAMYLCASSLQENTEAFFGQGTRLTVV.

This rearrangement joins TRBV5-1 to TRBJ2-3; 8 bases map to TRBD2. The ends lost 8 bases at V and 4 bases at J; junction bases unmatched: 9. This CDR3 is 14 amino acids long. From germline, CDR1 is SGHRS and CDR2 YFSETQ. In nucleotides, the CDR3 is TGCGCCAGTACCTGGGGTAGCGGGGCAGATACGCAGTATTTT. Its protein is CASTWGSGADTQYF.

This clone came up once. The gene calls are TRBV27 and TRBJ1-1; no reliable D call. The CDR3 extends over 17 amino acids. Trimming shortened V by 0 bases and J by 2 bases, and 16 bases separated the two germline ends. Per the germline V gene, CDR1 is MNHEY and CDR2 is SMNVEV (reference sequence). The CDR3 coding sequence is TGTGCCAGCAGTTTATCGCCCCTCCGGGCGTTAAACACTGAAGCTTTCTTT. This codes for CASSLSPLRALNTEAFF.

As regards this clone: The sample contains more than one DNA sequence encoding this CDR3. V gene TRBV6-5 combines with J gene TRBJ2-7; possibly TRBD2 for D (6 bases). V shed 3 bases and J shed 4 bases, with 13 bases lying between them. From germline, CDR1 is MNHEY and CDR2 SVGAGI. This CDR3 contains 14 residues. CDR3 protein: CASSYSDGSYEQYF. The CDR3 region has the DNA TGTGCCAGCAGTTATAGCGACGGGAGTTACGAGCAGTACTTC.

A single count supports this clone. The gene calls are TRBV7-6 and TRBJ2-5; tentative D call: TRBD1 (5 bases). V lost 3 bases to trimming and J lost 3 bases, with 20 bases between them. The germline CDR1 and CDR2 sequences are SGHVS and FNYEAQ. There are 17 residues in the CDR3. This CDR3 is CASSFGQGRSGKETQYF. DNA of the CDR3: TGTGCCAGCAGCTTCGGGCAGGGTAGGAGTGGGAAAGAGACCCAGTACTTC.

The chain joins TRBV5-4 to TRBJ2-5; 9 bases are a match to TRBD1. The germline CDR1 and CDR2 sequences are SGHNT and YYREEE (reference sequence). CDR3 length: 15 residues. V shed 4 bases, J shed 4 bases, and the junction held 8 bases outside the gene matches. The CDR3 loop reads CASSTGQGTGETQYF. As DNA, the CDR3 is TGTGCCAGCAGCACCGGACAGGGGACCGGAGAGACCCAGTACTTC. The full variable domain, completed using reference TRBV5-4 and TRBJ2-5, is ETGVTQSPTHLIKTRGQQVTLRCSSQSGHNTVSWYQQALGQGPQFIFQYYREEENGRGNFPPRFSGLQFPNYSSELNVNALELDDSALYLCASSTGQGTGETQYFGPGTRLLVL.

This sequence joins TRBV30 and TRBJ1-1, with D tentatively TRBD1 (6 bases). V lost 0 bases and J 1 base, leaving 12 bases between the germline ends. Germline V gene sequence: CDR1 GTSNPN, CDR2 SVGIG (reference sequence). CDR3 length equals 15 residues. The CDR3 sequence: CAWSVRGRQNTEAFF. The CDR3 DNA reads TGTGCCTGGAGTGTACGGGGGCGTCAGAACACTGAAGCTTTCTTT.

This clone was observed once. The chain links TRBV28 to TRBJ2-1, with D perhaps matching TRBD1 (5 bases). The CDR3 runs 15 residues. Trimming removed 5 bases from V and 4 bases from J, with 15 bases in between. Germline V gene lookup returns CDR1 MDHEN and CDR2 SYDVKM. This CDR3 is CASSPPFQGYNEQFF. In DNA form, the CDR3 reads TGTGCCAGCAGTCCGCCCTTCCAGGGTTACAATGAGCAGTTCTTC.

The J gene is TRBJ2-7, the V gene TRBV4-1; tentatively, D is TRBD2 (5 bases). V was trimmed by 4 bases and J by 6 bases, leaving 16 bases between them. The CDR3 totals 14 residues. Per the germline V gene, CDR1 is MGHRA and CDR2 is YSYEKL. This CDR3 reads CASSPITRYAEQYF. In DNA, the CDR3 is TGCGCCAGCAGCCCGATAACTAGATACGCCGAGCAGTACTTC.

This chain joins TRBV15 and TRBJ2-5; D may be TRBD1 or TRBD2 (5 bases each). Trimming left V 1 base short and J 8 bases short, with 11 bases between. Germline values: CDR1 LNHNV, CDR2 YYDKDF (reference sequence). The CDR3 is 13 amino acids. The CDR3 spells CATSRGGAGTQYF. For the CDR3, the DNA is TGTGCCACCAGCAGAGGAGGGGCCGGCACCCAGTACTTC.

This rearrangement joins TRBV28 to TRBJ1-2; weak D call: TRBD1 (6 bases). From germline, CDR1 is MDHEN and CDR2 SYDVKM. The CDR3 runs 13 residues. Trimming took off 8 bases at V and 6 bases at J, with 16 bases between the two ends. CDR3 in DNA: TGTGCCAGCCGGACCCAGGGGCCCAATGGCTACACCTTC. Translated, it gives CASRTQGPNGYTF.

The chain links TRBV12-5 to TRBJ2-7, with TRBD1 as a possible D gene (6 bases). The length of the CDR3 is 14 residues. Germline assignment: CDR1 LGHNT and CDR2 FRNRAP. V was cut by 1 base and J by 2 bases, with 9 bases left in between. CDR3 amino acids: CASGLDGQTYEQYF. The DNA of the CDR3 is TGTGCTAGTGGTTTGGACGGACAGACCTACGAGCAGTACTTC.

The chain is built from TRBV29-1 and TRBJ2-5; D could derive from TRBD1 or TRBD2 (6 bases each). CDR1 SQVTM and CDR2 ANQGSEA come from the germline V gene. CDR3 length: 18 amino acids. The ends were cut back, 0 bases at V and 0 bases at J, with 20 bases in the middle. Written as DNA, the CDR3 is TGCAGCGTTGAAGATCCCCTAGGGGGGAAGGGGTACCAAGAGACCCAGTACTTC. Translating gives CSVEDPLGGKGYQETQYF.

The chain employs TRBV2 and TRBJ1-1; perhaps TRBD1 as D (5 bases). Per germline, CDR1 SNHLY and CDR2 FYNNEI. The V end was cut by 6 bases, the J end by 6 bases, with 11 bases between. CDR3 length: 12 amino acids. The CDR3: CASRYQGSEAFF. The CDR3 region has the DNA TGTGCCAGCAGGTACCAGGGCTCTGAAGCTTTCTTT.

Concerning this clone itself: This same CDR3 is encoded by further DNA sequences in the sample. J is TRBJ1-3 and V is TRBV11-2; the D is unclear. The CDR3 contains 13 residues. The V gene lost 1 base and the J gene lost 4 bases, with 5 bases spanning the gap. Germline assignment: CDR1 SGHAT and CDR2 FQNNGV. DNA for the CDR3: TGTGCCAGCAGCTTAGGTCCGGGAAACACCATATATTTT. It encodes CASSLGPGNTIYF. Filled out from reference TRBV11-2 and TRBJ1-3, the complete variable domain reads EAGVAQSPRYKIIEKRQSVAFWCNPISGHATLYWYQQILGQGPKLLIQFQNNGVVDDSQLPKDRFSAERLKGVDSTLKIQPAKLEDSAVYLCASSLGPGNTIYFGEGSWLTVV.

Comments on this clone: The same CDR3 also results from other DNA sequences found in this sample. The rearrangement uses TRBV10-3 and TRBJ2-7, with D possibly being TRBD1 or TRBD2 (5 bases each). CDR3 length equals 13 residues. The V gene's germline CDR1 is ENHRY and CDR2 SYGVKD. The ends were cut back, 3 bases at V and 2 bases at J, with 8 bases in the middle. The CDR3 region has the DNA TGTGCCATCAGTGATCGGGGACCCTACGAGCAGTACTTC. Its translation is CAISDRGPYEQYF.

This clone was recorded only once. This chain joins TRBV6-1 and TRBJ1-5; no definite D call. Trimming pared 0 bases from V and 3 bases from J, leaving 12 bases between. Per germline, CDR1 MNHNS and CDR2 SASEGT. The CDR3 is 16 residues long. The CDR3 spells CASSEAIARDNQPQHF. In nucleotides, the CDR3 is TGTGCCAGCAGTGAAGCAATTGCCCGTGACAATCAGCCCCAGCATTTT.

This chain uses TRBV4-3 with TRBJ2-7; D is undetermined. The V end was cut by 0 bases, the J end by 5 bases, with 11 bases between. This CDR3 region has 14 residues. CDR1 is LGHNA, CDR2 YSLEER, per germline. CDR3 nucleotide sequence: TGCGCCAGCAGCCAAGATCATCGGAGTGACGAGCAGTACTTC. The encoded protein is CASSQDHRSDEQYF.

This chain joins TRBV28 and TRBJ2-7; either TRBD1 or TRBD2 may supply D (5 bases each). There are 13 residues in the CDR3. The V end was cut by 4 bases, the J end by 4 bases, with 11 bases between. Looked up from germline, CDR1 is MDHEN and CDR2 is SYDVKM. CDR3 in DNA: TGTGCCAGCAGTTACGGGGCTTGGTACGAGCAGTACTTC. Translation: CASSYGAWYEQYF.

This chain uses TRBV14 with TRBJ2-2; D tentatively reads TRBD1 or TRBD2 (6 bases each). This CDR3 has 14 amino acids. The germline V and J ends were trimmed by 5 bases and 6 bases, with 13 bases remaining between them. In germline, CDR1 is SGHDN, CDR2 FVKESK. The CDR3 region is CASSEGGRPGELFF. Written as DNA, the CDR3 is TGTGCCAGCAGCGAGGGGGGCCGACCCGGGGAGCTGTTTTTT.

This rearrangement joins TRBV5-4 to TRBJ2-3; TRBD1 aligns across 10 bases. With 4 bases clipped from V and 3 bases from J, the junction kept 5 bases outside the gene matches. The V gene's germline CDR1 is SGHNT and CDR2 YYREEE (reference sequence). This CDR3 region has 15 residues. CDR3 sequence reads: CASSADRGRTDTQYF. CDR3 bases: TGTGCCAGCAGCGCCGACAGGGGGCGGACAGATACGCAGTATTTT.

In this sample, this clone turned up once. CDR3 amino acids: CATSRDRGGRLQETQYF. The CDR3 bases are TGTGCCACCAGCAGAGATCGGGGCGGCAGACTCCAAGAGACCCAGTACTTC. J is TRBJ2-5 and V is TRBV15; TRBD1 or TRBD2 may be the D gene (5 bases each). This CDR3 comprises 17 residues. The V end was cut by 0 bases, the J end by 1 base, with 15 bases between. Germline V gives CDR1 LNHNV, CDR2 YYDKDF (reference sequence). The whole variable domain, filled in from reference TRBV15 and TRBJ2-5, reads DAMVIQNPRYQVTQFGKPVTLSCSQTLNHNVMYWYQQKSSQAPKLLFHYYDKDFNNEADTPDNFQSRRPNTSFCFLDIRSPGLGDTAMYLCATSRDRGGRLQETQYFGPGTRLLVL.

Notes on this clone: The identical CDR3 is also encoded by other nucleotide sequences in the sample. This sequence joins TRBV30 and TRBJ1-4; 8 bases are a match to TRBD1. The germline CDR1 and CDR2 sequences are GTSNPN and SVGIG (reference sequence). The V and J ends lost 3 bases and 7 bases, in that order; junction bases with no gene match: 4. The CDR3 is made up of 13 amino acids. The CDR3 is CAWSGQGVEKLFF. DNA for the CDR3: TGTGCCTGGAGCGGACAGGGAGTTGAAAAACTGTTTTTT. The full variable domain, rest sourced from reference TRBV30 and TRBJ1-4, is SQTIHQWPATLVQPVGSPLSLECTVEGTSNPNLYWYRQAAGRGLQLLFYSVGIGQISSEVPQNLSASRPQDRQFILSSKKLLLSDSGFYLCAWSGQGVEKLFFGSGTQLSVL.

The chain is built from TRBV18 and TRBJ2-7; no reliable D call. The V gene lost 6 bases and the J gene lost 7 bases, with 10 bases spanning the gap. Germline CDR1 KGHSH, CDR2 LQKENI. CDR3 size: 11 residues. CDR3 in amino acids: CASSPNWEQYF. The CDR3 DNA reads TGTGCCAGCTCTCCGAATTGGGAGCAGTACTTC.

The chain employs TRBV5-1 and TRBJ2-5; a possible D gene is TRBD2 (6 bases). CDR1 is SGHRS, CDR2 YFSETQ, per germline. With 2 bases removed from V and 2 bases from J, the gap between germline ends came to 13 bases. CDR3 length equals 15 residues. The CDR3 protein is CASSLLTGRQETQYF. The CDR3 DNA reads as TGCGCCAGCAGCTTACTAACCGGGAGACAAGAGACCCAGTACTTC. Looking up the rest from reference TRBV5-1 and TRBJ2-5 gives the full variable domain: KAGVTQTPRYLIKTRGQQVTLSCSPISGHRSVSWYQQTPGQGLQFLFEYFSETQRNKGNFPGRFSGRQFSNSRSEMNVSTLELGDSALYLCASSLLTGRQETQYFGPGTRLLVL.